A selection of T cell receptor beta chains follows, all from one sample in a study of siplizumab effects on memory and regulatory T cells. Using immunoSEQ multiplex PCR, the repertoire was profiled, and TCRdb retains in-frame clones only, with some absent. The repertoire consists of over 85,000 clones, with about 96% occurring once and the leading ten covering 0.03% to 0.035%. The sequenced material came from naive CD4+ T cells sorted from blood. These receptors originate from a human donor in good health. Each CDR3 is given with its conserved first and last residue. Each record gives: D gene, clone size, V gene, J gene, CDR3 DNA, CDR3 protein. D genes are given only for firm matches. Size values are once, few and many counts, or a class for expanded clones, and some rows have none.

>TRBD1|.|TRBV20-1|TRBJ1-2
TGCAGGGGCGACAGGGACTATGGCTACACCTTC
CRGDRDYGYTF
>.|.|TRBV18|TRBJ2-7
TGTGCCAGCTCACCACCTGGACGGATCTCCTACGAGCAGTACTTC
CASSPPGRISYEQYF
>TRBD1|.|TRBV7-9|TRBJ1-2
TGTGCCAGCAGCTCCCTGGACAGGCAGAACTATGGCTACACCTTC
CASSSLDRQNYGYTF
>TRBD1|.|TRBV4-2|TRBJ2-7
TGTGCCAGCAGCCAAATCGGGACAGGGGGCTACGAGCAGTACTTC
CASSQIGTGGYEQYF
>.|.|TRBV5-1|TRBJ2-1
TGCGCCAGCAGCGAGGACACGGACTACAATGAGCAGTTCTTC
CASSEDTDYNEQFF
>TRBD1|.|TRBV5-6|TRBJ1-2
TGTGCCAGCAGCCTGGGACAGGGCAACTATGGCTACACCTTC
CASSLGQGNYGYTF
>.|once|TRBV28|TRBJ2-1
TGTGCCAGCAGCTATTCTGGCTATAGCTCCTACAATGAGCAGTTCTTC
CASSYSGYSSYNEQFF
>.|.|TRBV2|TRBJ2-6
TGTGCCAGCAGACGGCAGGTTCTCTCTGGGGCCAACGTCCTGACTTTC
CASRRQVLSGANVLTF
>.|.|TRBV10-3|TRBJ2-5
TGTGCCATCAGTGAGGCAGGGGAACAAGAGACCCAGTACTTC
CAISEAGEQETQYF
>TRBD1|.|TRBV9|TRBJ2-5
TGTGCCAGCAGCGTACGGGACAGGGGGATAGAGACCCAGTACTTC
CASSVRDRGIETQYF
>TRBD2|.|TRBV29-1|TRBJ2-3
TGCAGCGTTTATCCGGGACTAGGGACAGATACGCAGTATTTT
CSVYPGLGTDTQYF
>TRBD2|.|TRBV10-3|TRBJ2-3
TGTGCCATCACATCGACTAGCGGTTCAGATACGCAGTATTTT
CAITSTSGSDTQYF
>.|.|TRBV4-1|TRBJ2-3
TGCGCCAGCAGCCAGAGACACCCTCCGGATACGCAGTATTTT
CASSQRHPPDTQYF
>.|.|TRBV7-2|TRBJ1-1
TGTGCCAGCAGGTTAGGGATTGGGGGCGCGAGGGGAGCTTTCTTT
CASRLGIGGARGAFF
>TRBD2|.|TRBV5-1|TRBJ2-1
TGCGCCAGCATTCCGACTAGCGGGGCGTACAATGAGCAGTTCTTC
CASIPTSGAYNEQFF
>TRBD1|.|TRBV7-6|TRBJ1-2
TGTGCCAGCAGCTCGATGACAGGGGGCGCAAAAGGCTACACCTTC
CASSSMTGGAKGYTF
>.|.|TRBV5-1|TRBJ2-2
TGCGCCAGCAGCTTAGCCGGGGGACGAACCGGGGAGCTGTTTTTT
CASSLAGGRTGELFF
>TRBD2|.|TRBV28|TRBJ2-2
TGTGCCAGCAATCGCGGGGGGGCCCCCACCGGGGAGCTGTTTTTT
CASNRGGAPTGELFF
>.|.|TRBV5-1|TRBJ2-7
TGCGCCAGCAGCTTGGCCGAGGGAACCGAGCAGTACTTC
CASSLAEGTEQYF
>.|once|TRBV14|TRBJ1-1
TGTGCCAGCAGCCACCTTGGATCGGGGATGAACACTGAAGCTTTCTTT
CASSHLGSGMNTEAFF
>TRBD1|.|TRBV5-1|TRBJ1-4
TGCGCCAGCAGCTGGGGACAGGGGACCGAAAAACTGTTTTTT
CASSWGQGTEKLFF
>.|.|TRBV2|TRBJ2-3
TGTGCCAGCAGAACACAGGCCCGAGGGCACACAGATACGCAGTATTTT
CASRTQARGHTDTQYF
>.|.|TRBV27|TRBJ2-2
TGTGCCAGCAGTTCCCCGCCAGAAACCGGGGAGCTGTTTTTT
CASSSPPETGELFF
>.|.|TRBV7-9|TRBJ1-5
TGTGCCAGCAGCCCGGGGACCGGCGGTACGAATCAGCCCCAGCATTTT
CASSPGTGGTNQPQHF
>.|.|TRBV18|TRBJ1-2
TGTGCCAGCTCACCACCGATCACCTATGGCTACACCTTC
CASSPPITYGYTF
>.|.|TRBV7-6|TRBJ2-3
TGTGCCAGCAGCTTAGCGGGGGGCCGCACAGATACGCAGTATTTT
CASSLAGGRTDTQYF
>.|.|TRBV27|TRBJ1-1
TGTGCCAGCAGTTTAAGAGCGAACCAACTCACTGAAGCTTTCTTT
CASSLRANQLTEAFF
>.|.|TRBV4-1|TRBJ1-4
TGCGCCAGCAGCCAAGGACCGGGTCTCGTTAATGAAAAACTGTTTTTT
CASSQGPGLVNEKLFF
>.|.|TRBV5-4|TRBJ1-2
TGTGCCAGCAGCTTGGAAGCAGTCTATGGCTACACCTTC
CASSLEAVYGYTF
>.|once|TRBV5-4|TRBJ1-6
TGTGCCAGCAGCTCGCAGGGGCCACCCCTCCACTTT
CASSSQGPPLHF
>TRBD2|.|TRBV9|TRBJ2-3
TGTGCCAGCAGCCCGGACAGAGCGGGACTAGCAGCCCTTGACACGCAGTATTTT
CASSPDRAGLAALDTQYF
>TRBD1|.|TRBV4-3|TRBJ1-1
TGCGCCAGCAGCCAGAACCTTAGGACAGGGAAGAACACTGAAGCTTTCTTT
CASSQNLRTGKNTEAFF